This T cell receptor beta chain was identified in a study of blood T cell repertoires in COVID-19. Background on the study: Sources were T cells, B-cell-depleted T cells, or PBMCs; the material itself was cDNA or gDNA.

This table comes from immunoSEQ multiplex PCR, and its TCRdb copy is limited to in-frame clones, with some not included. This sample has more than 95,000 clones; around 88% occur once, and the top ten carry approximately 3.5%. The CDR3 spans 17 residues. Per the germline V gene, CDR1 is SGHAT and CDR2 is FQNNGV. V gave up 3 bases and J gave up 5 bases; unmatched junction bases: 14. The V call is TRBV11-2, the J call TRBJ1-1, with TRBD1 matching over 8 bases. Sequenced input: peripheral blood. The receptor was derived from a human donor in a cohort sampled during active COVID-19. The DNA for the CDR3 is TGTGCCAGCAGCTTCGTTAGTTTGAGGACAGGGAATACTGAAGCTTTCTTT. Translating it yields CASSFVSLRTGNTEAFF.